The TCR beta chain described here comes from a study of T cells in women clearing cervical HPV infection. CDR3 length: 16 residues. Germline CDR1 LGHNA, CDR2 YNFKEQ. The protocol was immunoSEQ multiplex PCR, while the TCRdb copy is restricted to in-frame clones and leaves out a portion. This sample contains tens of thousands of clones. Concerning this clone itself: An end of the junction differs from the germline gene, which may be a read error. The read terminates 3 residues ahead of where the CDR3 ends, so the germline J gene completes it.

This TCR derives from a woman between 18 and 69 years old with a cervical HPV16 infection that either progressed to CIN3+ or cleared (not recorded which). The V call is TRBV4-2, the J call TRBJ2-2; 11 bases are shared with TRBD1. The sequenced sample was blood buffy coat. The CDR3: CASSQDGQGATGELFF. CDR3 DNA, as far as it was read: TGCGCCAGCAGCCAAGACGGACAGGGGGCCACCGGGGAG.